This T cell receptor beta chain was documented in a study of cytotoxic CD8 clonotypes in ibrutinib-treated CLL. Study-wide background: For this cohort, patients were about a dozen relapsed/refractory and some 15 treatment-naive, while 17 to 18 were IGHV unmutated. Whole-study findings and limits: Age-matched healthy donor levels were exceeded by baseline clonality, which tracked circulating CD8+ T-cell counts. Having risen at ibrutinib response, clonality had fallen back toward baseline by progression.

The table came from immunoSEQ multiplex PCR; TCRdb's copy has only in-frame clones and leaves some out. Of some 130,000 clones listed, around 85% are singletons. A word on this clone: The antigen remains unidentified.

Germline V CDR1 and CDR2: PRHDT, FYEKMQ (reference sequence). The CDR3 covers 13 residues. Between the trimmed V and J ends, which lost 3 bases and 2 bases, there was a span of 7 bases. The V and J genes are TRBV13 and TRBJ1-1; D is ambiguous. The clonotype originates from a human donor with chronic lymphocytic leukemia. Sequenced material: PBMCs, taken after 24 months of ibrutinib treatment. CDR3: CASSLSGNTEAFF. DNA for the CDR3: TGTGCCAGCAGCTTGTCGGGAAACACTGAAGCTTTCTTT. The whole variable domain, remainder taken from reference TRBV13 and TRBJ1-1, is AAGVIQSPRHLIKEKRETATLKCYPIPRHDTVYWYQQGPGQDPQFLISFYEKMQSDKGSIPDRFSAQQFSDYHSELNMSSLELGDSALYFCASSLSGNTEAFFGQGTRLTVV.